This TCR beta chain was sequenced during a study of CD8+ T cells in alopecia areata. Overall study context: The drug, oral tofacitinib, was given to treated patients at 5 to 10 mg twice daily. Study conclusions and caveats: Mice showed TCR sharing more clearly than patients did, possibly owing to HLA. Especially in alopecia totalis/universalis, lesional scalp showed greater clonality than normal scalp did. Resident alphabeta T cells of normal skin are also sequenced in scalp samples.

RNA extraction and reverse transcription yielded cDNA as sequencing template. Produced via immunoSEQ multiplex PCR; TCRdb's table is partial and in-frame only. The profile shows over 150,000 clones, over 50% of them singletons. Trimming pared 3 bases from V and 5 bases from J, leaving 11 bases between. Germline CDR1 reads MNHEY; CDR2 reads SMNVEV (reference sequence). This CDR3 has 14 residues. For this clone: Its matching antigen is unknown.

The V gene is TRBV27, the J gene TRBJ2-1; a possible D gene is TRBD1 (6 bases). The origin of this receptor is a human donor with alopecia areata. This material consisted of CD4+ T cells sorted from blood, taken at week 0. The CDR3 loop reads CASSFTGWNNEQFF. The CDR3 coding sequence is TGTGCCAGCAGTTTCACAGGGTGGAACAATGAGCAGTTCTTC.